These T cell receptor beta chains were read from a single sample in a study of T cell responses to AZD1222 COVID-19 vaccine. This table comes from immunoSEQ multiplex PCR, and its TCRdb copy is limited to in-frame clones, with some not included. The sample yields about 180,000 clones, about 91% seen once. The source material was peripheral blood, sampled on day 0 of AZD1222 vaccination. Receptors were obtained from an adult in good health. Each CDR3 is given with its conserved first and last residue. Clone sizes are given selectively: once, few, many, or a class where the clone is expanded.

>.|TRBV3-1/TRBV3-2
CASSQAAGGPGANVLTF
>.|TRBV7-9
CASSNSGETYEQYF
>.|TRBV9
CASSVDSLHTGELFF
>.|TRBV12-3/TRBV12-4
CASSLRVTDTQYF
>.|TRBV7-6
CASPHGQGVSGNTIYF
>few|TRBV4-3
CASSPQRGGPYEQYF
>.|TRBV6-5
CASSFSMDEQFF
>.|TRBV3-1/TRBV3-2
CASSQAAETQYF
>.|TRBV7-2
CAGQGLAGAGSYNEQFF
>.|TRBV6-5
CASSPTTALNGYTF
>.|TRBV19
CASGTGHYEQYF
>.|TRBV14
CASSLRDRGVNYGYTF
>.|TRBV2
CASGLQGPSVGELFF
>once|TRBV4-3
CASSQEATGGYQPQHF
>.|TRBV28
CASSTGGEQFF
>few|TRBV28
CASRGTSGNTDTQYF
>.|TRBV5-1
CASKGGLLGLAESYNEQFF